The next 10 T cell receptor beta chains were all read from a single sample in a study of T cells after yellow fever vaccination. TCRdb called the 5' RACE reads again in MiXCR, with one record for every CDR3 protein. The sample consists of about 300,000 distinct CDR3 sequences, approximately 7% of them appearing once. The sample was PBMCs, taken 35 to 50 days after the first yellow fever vaccination. The receptor set was obtained from a man aged 18 to 30 who received the YFV17D yellow fever vaccine.

The chain recombines TRBV27 with TRBJ1-5; D is undetermined. The V end lost 2 bases, the J end lost 5 bases, and 10 bases lay between the germline ends. The CDR3 loop spans 14 amino acids. Germline-derived CDR1 and CDR2 are MNHEY and SMNVEV (reference sequence). CDR3 DNA sequence: TGTGCCAGCAGTTTACAAGGGCCTCATCAGCCCCAGCATTTT. Its protein product is CASSLQGPHQPQHF.

Only a few counts were recorded for this clonotype. The V and J genes are TRBV5-1 and TRBJ2-2, with D maybe TRBD1 (5 bases). The V and J ends lost 1 base and 0 bases respectively, with 16 bases between them. Germline values: CDR1 SGHRS, CDR2 YFSETQ. This CDR3 is built from 18 residues. This chain's CDR3 is CASSLTTVSSSNTGELFF. Written as DNA, the CDR3 is TGCGCCAGCAGCTTGACGACAGTTTCCTCGTCGAACACCGGGGAGCTGTTTTTT.

This clonotype appeared a few times. The chain combines TRBV7-2 with TRBJ1-1, with D hard to call. The V gene lost 5 bases and the J gene lost 2 bases, with 12 bases spanning the gap. CDR3 length equals 14 residues. In germline, CDR1 is SGHTA, CDR2 FQGNSA. In nucleotides, the CDR3 is TGTGCCAGCAGCCCCGGACGGACCAACACTGAAGCTTTCTTT. Protein sequence: CASSPGRTNTEAFF.

J is TRBJ1-4 and V is TRBV7-9, with D hard to call. CDR1 SEHNR and CDR2 FQNEAQ come from the germline V gene (reference sequence). The V end was cut by 1 base, the J end by 8 bases, with 14 bases between. CDR3 length equals 15 residues. This CDR3 reads CASSLVSSTSEKLFF. CDR3 nucleotides: TGTGCCAGCAGCTTAGTCAGTTCCACCTCAGAAAAACTGTTTTTT.

This rearrangement joins TRBV5-1 to TRBJ2-7, with a tentative D call TRBD1 (5 bases). CDR3 length equals 13 residues. The germline CDR1 and CDR2 sequences are SGHRS and YFSETQ. The V end was cut by 1 base, the J end by 3 bases, with 8 bases between. The CDR3 DNA is TGCGCCAGCAGCTTGTACCAGGGCTACGAGCAGTACTTC. Amino acid sequence: CASSLYQGYEQYF.

This clonotype was observed a few times. This chain connects TRBV6-1 to TRBJ1-6; 8 bases are shared with TRBD1. V lost 7 bases, J lost 8 bases, and 10 bases stayed unmatched. Germline CDR1 is MNHNS and CDR2 is SASEGT. The CDR3 length is 15 residues. DNA of the CDR3: TGTGCCAGCATACTTAGCACAGGGGGGGATTCACCCCTCCACTTT. It codes for CASILSTGGDSPLHF.

The chain employs TRBV21-1 and TRBJ1-6. TRBV21-1 is a documented pseudogene. The CDR3 has 14 amino acids. The CDR3 bases are TGTGCCAGCAGCGATGGATGTTATAATTCACCCCTCCACTTT. It is translated as CASSDGCYNSPLHF.

V and J are TRBV5-1 and TRBJ1-1, with D perhaps matching TRBD1 (5 bases). This CDR3 is built from 16 residues. Deletions cut 4 bases from V and 1 base from J, with 17 bases between. Germline loops: CDR1 SGHRS, CDR2 YFSETQ. In DNA, the CDR3 is TGCGCCAGCAGCGTGGGGGGGGTCGAGGGGAACACTGAAGCTTTCTTT. It encodes CASSVGGVEGNTEAFF. Using reference TRBV5-1 and TRBJ1-1 for the parts outside the CDR3, the full variable domain is KAGVTQTPRYLIKTRGQQVTLSCSPISGHRSVSWYQQTPGQGLQFLFEYFSETQRNKGNFPGRFSGRQFSNSRSEMNVSTLELGDSALYLCASSVGGVEGNTEAFFGQGTRLTVV.

This clonotype was counted many times. The chain has TRBV25-1 and TRBJ2-3, with D unresolved. This CDR3 has 14 residues. Trimming removed 3 bases at V and 4 bases at J, with 11 bases between. CDR1 is MGHDK and CDR2 is SYGVNS in the germline V gene. CDR3 amino acids: CASSDPGHSDTQYF. CDR3 DNA: TGTGCCAGCAGTGATCCTGGGCACTCAGATACGCAGTATTTT. The full variable domain, rest sourced from reference TRBV25-1 and TRBJ2-3, is EADIYQTPRYLVIGTGKKITLECSQTMGHDKMYWYQQDPGMELHLIHYSYGVNSTEKGDLSSESTVSRIRTEHFPLTLESARPSHTSQYLCASSDPGHSDTQYFGPGTRLTVL.

A few counts support this clonotype. This chain uses TRBV5-1 with TRBJ2-2; no firm D call. The germline V gene has CDR1 SGHRS and CDR2 YFSETQ. This CDR3 has 15 residues. V was cut by 7 bases and J by 0 bases, with 13 bases left in between. The CDR3 loop reads CASATPQANTGELFF. The CDR3 DNA reads as TGCGCCAGCGCAACCCCACAAGCGAACACCGGGGAGCTGTTTTTT.